This entry features one TCR beta chain sequence. Antigen specificity is unknown. Deep was the level used in running the assay. TCRdb's copy holds only in-frame clones and misses some; the assay was immunoSEQ multiplex PCR. The table shows 2 million or so clones, with 85% to 95% occurring only once. The source of the sample is a study of shared clonotypes between healthy human individuals. Broader study findings: Researchers sampled blood only, noting tissue repertoires likely differ.

It was into CD45RA+ naive and CD45RA-negative memory subsets that the CD4+ cells were split. V lost 2 bases to trimming and J lost 6 bases, with 19 bases between them. CDR1 is SGHNT, CDR2 YYREEE, per germline (reference sequence). This CDR3 contains 16 residues. What was sequenced was naive CD4+ T cells sorted from blood. Subset denoted: CD45RA+ positively selected. The sequence was collected from a man between 18 and 29 years old in good health. The rearrangement joins TRBV5-4 to TRBJ2-3; D may match TRBD1 or TRBD2 (5 bases each). The CDR3 DNA reads as TGTGCCAGCAGCTTTTTTAAGGGTGGGGGTGTGGATACGCAGTATTTT. Its translation is CASSFFKGGGVDTQYF.